One sample yielded the 32 T cell receptor beta chains listed below, sequenced in a study of CD8+ T cells in alopecia areata. It was cDNA, reverse transcribed from extracted RNA, that served as the sequencing template. TCRdb keeps only in-frame clones here, not all; method: immunoSEQ multiplex PCR. Among under 350,000 clones listed, 58% were seen once. Treatment given: oral pan-JAK inhibitor, 5-10 mg twice daily. The sample was CD4+ T cells sorted from blood, taken at week 24, from a patient treated with tofacitinib. The source is a human donor with alopecia areata.

This sequence joins TRBV5-1 and TRBJ2-3; no clear D gene. V was clipped by 7 bases and J by 2 bases, with 11 bases between them. The CDR3 is 13 residues long. The germline gives CDR1 SGHRS, CDR2 YFSETQ. CDR3 amino acids: CASGKGITDTQYF. The CDR3 nucleotides read TGCGCCAGCGGCAAGGGCATCACAGATACGCAGTATTTT.

The chain employs TRBV29-1 and TRBJ1-2; a weak D match, TRBD1 (5 bases). This CDR3 has 12 amino acids. CDR1 is SQVTM and CDR2 is ANQGSEA in the germline V gene. The germline V and J ends were trimmed by 3 bases and 9 bases, with 14 bases remaining between them. The CDR3: CSVEGRRTSYTF. The CDR3 nucleotides read TGCAGCGTTGAGGGCCGAAGGACAAGCTACACCTTC.

The table lists this clone with a count of one. The V and J genes are TRBV6-5 and TRBJ1-5, with D tentatively TRBD1 (6 bases). CDR3 size: 15 residues. Germline CDR1 reads MNHEY; CDR2 reads SVGAGI. V lost 4 bases and J lost 1, with 11 bases in between. The CDR3, as DNA: TGTGCCAGCAGTTCCGGACAGCTAAGCAATCAGCCCCAGCATTTT. Translation: CASSSGQLSNQPQHF.

The CDR3 reads CAWIGTRGGTYEQYF. As DNA, the CDR3 is TGTGCCTGGATTGGGACCCGGGGGGGCACCTACGAGCAGTACTTC. The V gene is TRBV30, the J gene TRBJ2-7; 8 bases fit TRBD2. V shed 4 bases, J shed 2 bases, and the junction held 10 bases outside the gene matches. The CDR3 length is 15 residues. Germline V lookup: CDR1 GTSNPN, CDR2 SVGIG (reference sequence).

J is TRBJ1-1 and V is TRBV30, with D possibly matching TRBD1 (5 bases). The V and J ends lost 2 bases and 5 bases respectively, with 18 bases between them. The CDR3 length is 15 residues. Germline CDR1 GTSNPN, CDR2 SVGIG (reference sequence). The CDR3 here is CAWSPPSAGLTEAFF. The CDR3 DNA sequence: TGTGCCTGGAGTCCTCCTTCGGCAGGGTTGACTGAAGCTTTCTTT.

V gene TRBV11-2 combines with J gene TRBJ1-2, with D perhaps matching TRBD1 (5 bases). The germline V gene encodes CDR1 SGHAT and CDR2 FQNNGV. The ends were cut back, 5 bases at V and 2 bases at J, with 12 bases in the middle. The CDR3 is 14 residues long. The CDR3 here is CASSPRQPNYGYTF. The CDR3 DNA reads as TGTGCCAGCAGCCCGCGACAGCCGAACTATGGCTACACCTTC.

This sequence joins TRBV11-2 and TRBJ2-7; no clear D. The CDR3 loop spans 14 amino acids. V lost 5 bases and J 2 bases, leaving 13 bases between the germline ends. Germline V gene lookup returns CDR1 SGHAT and CDR2 FQNNGV. CDR3 region: CASSTIKSTYEQYF. CDR3 nucleotides: TGTGCCAGCAGCACCATCAAGTCTACCTACGAGCAGTACTTC.

The sample holds a few counts of this clone. This chain connects TRBV7-8 to TRBJ2-7; no reliable D call. CDR3 length equals 13 residues. Germline V gene sequence: CDR1 SGHVS, CDR2 FQNEAQ. V was cut by 4 bases and J by 3 bases, with 10 bases left in between. The CDR3 here is CASSSRTDYEQYF. CDR3 bases: TGTGCCAGCAGCTCGAGGACGGACTACGAGCAGTACTTC.

J is TRBJ1-1 and V is TRBV7-9; no definite D call. This CDR3 comprises 15 residues. V lost 1 base and J 7 bases, leaving 16 bases between the germline ends. Per the germline V gene, CDR1 is SEHNR and CDR2 is FQNEAQ (reference sequence). This chain's CDR3 is CASSLGSGSDSEAFF. Here the CDR3 DNA reads TGTGCCAGCAGCTTAGGGTCAGGATCAGATAGTGAAGCTTTCTTT.

The chain joins TRBV7-6 to TRBJ1-2, with 7 bases lining up with TRBD1. Losses at the gene ends were 2 bases for V and 5 bases for J; bases not matched to a gene: 5. Looked up from germline, CDR1 is SGHVS and CDR2 is FNYEAQ. This CDR3 is built from 14 residues. Written as DNA, the CDR3 is TGTGCCAGCAGCTTACAAGAGGGGGCGTATGGCTACACCTTC. This sequence encodes CASSLQEGAYGYTF.

The chain recombines TRBV11-3 with TRBJ2-3; D is perhaps TRBD2 (5 bases). Trimming cost V 1 base and J 4 bases, with 12 bases left between them. The CDR3 totals 15 residues. CDR1 and CDR2 from the germline V gene are SGHNT and YENEEA. CDR3 sequence (DNA): TGTGCCAGCAGCTTAGGATCGGGAAGTGCAGATACGCAGTATTTT. As protein: CASSLGSGSADTQYF.

The gene calls are TRBV30 and TRBJ2-7; the D call may be TRBD1 or TRBD2 (5 bases each). The germline gives CDR1 GTSNPN, CDR2 SVGIG (reference sequence). The CDR3 is 16 residues long. V lost 8 bases and J 2 bases, leaving 25 bases between the germline ends. The DNA of the CDR3 is TGTGCCATCCTTCCAGGGAGACTCACTTCAACCTACGAGCAGTACTTC. Translated: CAILPGRLTSTYEQYF. The entire variable domain, with the rest obtained from reference TRBV30 and TRBJ2-7, is as follows: SQTIHQWPATLVQPVGSPLSLECTVEGTSNPNLYWYRQAAGRGLQLLFYSVGIGQISSEVPQNLSASRPQDRQFILSSKKLLLSDSGFYLCAILPGRLTSTYEQYFGPGTRLTVT.

This chain links TRBV7-3 with TRBJ2-1; tentatively, D is TRBD1 or TRBD2 (5 bases each). CDR1 SGHTA and CDR2 FQGTGA come from the germline V gene. The CDR3 runs to 16 residues. Trimming took off 1 base at V and 0 bases at J, with 10 bases between the two ends. CDR3 region: CASSLIPGSSYNEQFF. The CDR3 nucleotides read TGTGCCAGCAGCTTAATTCCAGGGAGCTCCTACAATGAGCAGTTCTTC.

This clone occurred a few times. This chain connects TRBV11-2 to TRBJ2-3; D might be TRBD2 (6 bases). Trimming left V 0 bases short and J 1 base short, with 8 bases between. Germline V gene sequence: CDR1 SGHAT, CDR2 FQNNGV. CDR3 length: 15 residues. The CDR3 here is CASSLERGGTDTQYF. The CDR3 DNA follows: TGTGCCAGCAGCTTAGAGCGGGGAGGCACAGATACGCAGTATTTT.

This chain uses TRBV5-6 with TRBJ2-4; D ambiguous. The CDR3 length is 18 residues. With 3 bases removed from V and 6 bases from J, the gap between germline ends came to 25 bases. Germline V gene data show CDR1 as SGHDT and CDR2 as YYEEEE. The CDR3 reads CASSSLSSQHPPGNIQYF. DNA of the CDR3: TGTGCCAGCAGCTCCCTATCCTCACAGCATCCCCCAGGAAACATTCAGTACTTC.

This chain joins TRBV5-1 and TRBJ1-2; 7 bases align to TRBD1. This CDR3 has 15 amino acids. Germline V gives CDR1 SGHRS, CDR2 YFSETQ. With 5 bases clipped from V and 4 bases from J, the junction kept 11 bases outside the gene matches. The CDR3 protein is CASSTGQERLYGYTF. CDR3 DNA: TGCGCCAGCAGTACCGGACAGGAGAGGCTCTATGGCTACACCTTC.

This clone turned up a few times. V and J are TRBV23-1 and TRBJ1-2; tentatively, D is TRBD1 (5 bases). TRBV23-1 is an ORF for which the function is uncertain. Deletions cut 6 bases from V and 3 bases from J, with 11 bases between. There are 13 residues in the CDR3. In DNA, the CDR3 is TGCGCCAGCAGCGCGGGGGTTGACTATGGCTACACCTTC. Protein product: CASSAGVDYGYTF.

This clone was observed a single time. J is TRBJ2-3 and V is TRBV28; 7 bases match TRBD2. Trimming at V came to 8 bases and at J to 2 bases, leaving 10 bases not matched to a gene. Germline CDR1 and CDR2: MDHEN and SYDVKM. CDR3 length: 15 residues. DNA of the CDR3: TGTGCCAGCCGGGAGCGGGGCGATTACACAGATACGCAGTATTTT. It is translated as CASRERGDYTDTQYF.

The rearrangement joins TRBV2 to TRBJ2-7; a possible D gene is TRBD1 (6 bases). The CDR3 sequence is 12 residues long. Trimming stripped 5 bases from V and 6 bases from J, with 11 bases between. Per the germline V gene, CDR1 is SNHLY and CDR2 is FYNNEI. CDR3 nucleotides: TGTGCCAGCAGTCGTACAGGGTTCGAGCAGTACTTC. It specifies CASSRTGFEQYF.

The V call is TRBV29-1, the J call TRBJ2-7; 12 nucleotides match TRBD1. The length of the CDR3 is 15 residues. V lost 5 bases, J lost 2 bases, and 7 bases stayed unmatched. CDR1 is SQVTM and CDR2 is ANQGSEA in the germline V gene. CDR3 region: CSVSGTGGMAYEQYF. CDR3 in DNA: TGCAGCGTTTCCGGGACAGGGGGCATGGCCTACGAGCAGTACTTC.

This chain joins TRBV6-5 and TRBJ1-2; D remains ambiguous. V lost 9 bases and J lost 2, with 7 bases in between. There are 11 residues in the CDR3. The germline CDR1 and CDR2 sequences are MNHEY and SVGAGI. CDR3 sequence (DNA): TGTGCCAGTCGTACCAACTATGGCTACACCTTC. Protein product: CASRTNYGYTF.

The rearrangement uses TRBV29-1 and TRBJ2-4; D gene ambiguous. CDR3 length: 13 residues. Per germline, CDR1 SQVTM and CDR2 ANQGSEA. V gave up 6 bases and J gave up 0 bases, with 9 bases separating them. The CDR3 loop reads CSVRQLAKNIQYF. The CDR3 DNA reads as TGCAGCGTCCGGCAGCTAGCCAAAAACATTCAGTACTTC.

This chain uses TRBV28 with TRBJ2-5; D is uncertain. The CDR3 sequence is 13 residues long. The V and J ends lost 3 bases and 0 bases respectively, with 5 bases between them. Germline V gives CDR1 MDHEN, CDR2 SYDVKM. As DNA, the CDR3 is TGTGCCAGCAGTTTGGGGTACCAAGAGACCCAGTACTTC. This encodes CASSLGYQETQYF.

This rearrangement joins TRBV6-5 to TRBJ1-5, with D perhaps TRBD1 (5 bases). Germline lookup yields CDR1 MNHEY and CDR2 SVGAGI. V was shortened by 9 bases and J by 0 bases, with 6 bases between the two germline ends. This CDR3 contains 12 residues. The CDR3 reads CASRGSNQPQHF. DNA for the CDR3: TGTGCCAGTAGGGGTAGCAATCAGCCCCAGCATTTT.

The rearrangement joins TRBV29-1 to TRBJ1-2; D gene uncertain. The CDR3 totals 14 residues. V was shortened by 2 bases and J by 4 bases, with 14 bases between the two germline ends. Germline lookup yields CDR1 SQVTM and CDR2 ANQGSEA. The CDR3 region is CSVELPTRLYGYTF. DNA of the CDR3: TGCAGCGTTGAATTACCAACGCGCCTCTATGGCTACACCTTC.

The rearrangement uses TRBV29-1 and TRBJ1-1; 9 bases fit TRBD1. The CDR3 totals 11 residues. Unmatched junction bases numbered 3, after V lost 4 bases and J lost 9 bases. Germline loops: CDR1 SQVTM, CDR2 ANQGSEA. CDR3 protein: CSVADRGKAFF. CDR3 sequence (DNA): TGCAGCGTTGCAGACAGGGGGAAAGCTTTCTTT. Variable domain in full (rest from reference TRBV29-1 and TRBJ1-1): SAVISQKPSRDICQRGTSLTIQCQVDSQVTMMFWYRQQPGQSLTLIATANQGSEATYESGFVIDKFPISRPNLTFSTLTVSNMSPEDSSIYLCSVADRGKAFFGQGTRLTVV.

This chain joins TRBV27 and TRBJ2-1, with TRBD2 matching 10 bases. J lost 12 bases, V lost 5 bases, and 10 bases had no gene match. CDR1 is MNHEY, CDR2 SMNVEV, per germline (reference sequence). CDR3 length equals 14 residues. As DNA, the CDR3 is TGTGCCAGCAGTCCCCTAACTAGCGGGGTAGGGCAGTTCTTC. Its translation: CASSPLTSGVGQFF.

The V gene is TRBV6-5, the J gene TRBJ1-1; D ambiguous. CDR3 length: 12 residues. CDR1 and CDR2 (germline): MNHEY, SVGAGI. V lost 10 bases and J 1 base, leaving 10 bases between the germline ends. CDR3 in amino acids: CATARSNTEAFF. The CDR3 coding sequence is TGTGCCACCGCAAGGTCGAACACTGAAGCTTTCTTT.

This sequence joins TRBV29-1 and TRBJ2-2; 11 bases are a match to TRBD1. The trim removed 7 bases at V and 2 bases at J, leaving 9 bases unmatched. The CDR3 runs 16 residues. Germline V CDR1 and CDR2: SQVTM, ANQGSEA. CDR3 in amino acids: CSAAGTGGLNTGELFF. CDR3 sequence (DNA): TGCAGCGCTGCGGGGACAGGGGGTCTCAACACCGGGGAGCTGTTTTTT.

With respect to this clone: Additional DNA sequences in this sample encode the identical CDR3. This sequence joins TRBV20-1 and TRBJ2-5, with D uncertain. V gave up 1 base and J gave up 5 bases, with 5 bases separating them. This CDR3 region has 11 residues. CDR1 and CDR2 (germline): DFQATT, SNEGSKA (reference sequence). The CDR3 DNA reads as TGCAGTGCTAGAGTTGGGGAGACCCAGTACTTC. Its protein is CSARVGETQYF.

V and J are TRBV25-1 and TRBJ1-4; 8 bases fit TRBD1. The CDR3 covers 13 residues. Germline lookup yields CDR1 MGHDK and CDR2 SYGVNS. V lost 2 bases to trimming and J lost 10 bases; unmatched junction nucleotides: 3. The chain's CDR3 is CASSENRGRKLFF. DNA for the CDR3: TGTGCCAGCAGTGAAAACAGGGGGAGAAAACTGTTTTTT.

This chain uses TRBV29-1 with TRBJ2-7, with TRBD2 identical over 7 bases. Germline assignment: CDR1 SQVTM and CDR2 ANQGSEA. With V trimmed by 4 bases and J by 1 base, 13 bases remained unmatched. The CDR3 covers 16 residues. CDR3 amino acids: CSVAPRGLFPSYEQYF. The DNA of the CDR3 is TGCAGCGTTGCCCCTCGGGGACTATTCCCGTCCTACGAGCAGTACTTC.